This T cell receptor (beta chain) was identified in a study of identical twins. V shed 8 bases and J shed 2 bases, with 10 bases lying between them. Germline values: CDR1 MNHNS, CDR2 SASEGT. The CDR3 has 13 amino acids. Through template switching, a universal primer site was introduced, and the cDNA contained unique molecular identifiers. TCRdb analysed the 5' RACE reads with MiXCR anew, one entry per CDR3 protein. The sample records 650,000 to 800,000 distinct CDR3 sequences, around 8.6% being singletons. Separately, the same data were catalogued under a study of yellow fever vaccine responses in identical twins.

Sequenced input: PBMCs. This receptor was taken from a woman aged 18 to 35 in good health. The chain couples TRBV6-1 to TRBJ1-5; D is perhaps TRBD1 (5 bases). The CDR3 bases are TGTGCCAGCTTAGACAGACGCAATCAGCCCCAGCATTTT. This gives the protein CASLDRRNQPQHF.